The 4 T cell receptor beta chains reported below all come from one sample, sequenced in a study of beta chain features in type 1 diabetes. Since all of the isolated RNA was reverse transcribed, expressed TCRB transcripts were what got sequenced. Repertoires were generated with immunoSEQ multiplex PCR, while TCRdb's copy carries only in-frame clones and drops some. The data hold hundreds of thousands of clones, with around 13% observed a single time. Source material: central memory CD4+ T cells from blood. The receptors here all came from a man aged 30 to 39 in good health.

V and J are TRBV7-8 and TRBJ1-3; 8 nucleotides match TRBD1. Germline V lookup: CDR1 SGHVS, CDR2 FQNEAQ. The J segment lost 7 bases and the V segment lost 1 base, leaving 0 bases of the junction unmatched. The CDR3 loop spans 13 amino acids. The CDR3 protein is CASSLGQGNTIYF. The CDR3 region has the DNA TGTGCCAGCAGCTTAGGACAGGGGAACACCATATATTTT.

This clone was detected a few times. The CDR3 DNA follows: TGTGCCAGCAGCCCGGGTCTGGGGGTCCACACCTTC. It yields the protein CASSPGLGVHTF. The chain uses TRBV11-2 and TRBJ1-2; weak D call: TRBD1 (5 bases). Germline V CDR1 and CDR2: SGHAT, FQNNGV. There are 12 residues in the CDR3. V lost 5 bases to trimming and J lost 12 bases, with 16 bases between them.

This clone was counted only a few times. This chain links TRBV7-2 with TRBJ2-3; D unclear. CDR1 SGHTA and CDR2 FQGNSA come from the germline V gene. The ends were cut back, 6 bases at V and 7 bases at J, with 11 bases in the middle. This CDR3 has 12 residues. CDR3: CASSREVYTQYF. CDR3 bases: TGTGCCAGCAGTCGAGAGGTATATACGCAGTATTTT. The full variable domain, with the rest looked up from reference TRBV7-2 and TRBJ2-3, is GAGVSQSPSNKVTEKGKDVELRCDPISGHTALYWYRQSLGQGLEFLIYFQGNSAPDKSGLPSDRFSAERTGGSVSTLTIQRTQQEDSAVYLCASSREVYTQYFGPGTRLTVL.

The CDR3 DNA reads as TGTGCCTGGGGGGGACTAGCGGGAGTGACGACAGATACGCAGTATTTT. Protein: CAWGGLAGVTTDTQYF. The V gene is TRBV30, the J gene TRBJ2-3, with 14 bases that match TRBD2. J was trimmed by 3 bases and V by 5 bases; bases with no gene match: 7. CDR1 is GTSNPN and CDR2 is SVGIG in the germline V gene (reference sequence). This CDR3 contains 16 residues. Complete variable domain (other parts from reference TRBV30 and TRBJ2-3): SQTIHQWPATLVQPVGSPLSLECTVEGTSNPNLYWYRQAAGRGLQLLFYSVGIGQISSEVPQNLSASRPQDRQFILSSKKLLLSDSGFYLCAWGGLAGVTTDTQYFGPGTRLTVL.